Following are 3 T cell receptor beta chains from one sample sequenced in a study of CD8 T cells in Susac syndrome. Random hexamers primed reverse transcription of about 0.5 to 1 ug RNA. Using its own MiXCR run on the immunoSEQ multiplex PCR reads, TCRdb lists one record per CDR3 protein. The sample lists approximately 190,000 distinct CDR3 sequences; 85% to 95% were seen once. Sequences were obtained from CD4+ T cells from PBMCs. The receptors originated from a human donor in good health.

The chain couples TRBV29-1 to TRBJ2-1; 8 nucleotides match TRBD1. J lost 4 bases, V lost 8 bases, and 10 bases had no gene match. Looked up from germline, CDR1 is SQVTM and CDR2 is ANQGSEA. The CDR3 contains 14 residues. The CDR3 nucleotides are TGCAGCATGTCCAGGGGGCGCGGGTACAATGAGCAGTTCTTC. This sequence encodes CSMSRGRGYNEQFF.

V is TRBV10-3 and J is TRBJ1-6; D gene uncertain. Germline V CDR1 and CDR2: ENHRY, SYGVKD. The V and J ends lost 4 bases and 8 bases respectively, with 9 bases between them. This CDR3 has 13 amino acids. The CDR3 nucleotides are TGTGCCATCAGTGGGGAGCAGGATTCACCCCTCCACTTT. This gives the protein CAISGEQDSPLHF.

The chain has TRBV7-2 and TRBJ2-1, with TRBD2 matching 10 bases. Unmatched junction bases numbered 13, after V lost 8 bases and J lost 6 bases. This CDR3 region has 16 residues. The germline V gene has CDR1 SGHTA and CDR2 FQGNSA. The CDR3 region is CASGSRPSGGFNEQFF. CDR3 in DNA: TGTGCCAGCGGCTCCAGACCTAGCGGGGGTTTCAATGAGCAGTTCTTC. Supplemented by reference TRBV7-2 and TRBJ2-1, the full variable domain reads GAGVSQSPSNKVTEKGKDVELRCDPISGHTALYWYRQSLGQGLEFLIYFQGNSAPDKSGLPSDRFSAERTGGSVSTLTIQRTQQEDSAVYLCASGSRPSGGFNEQFFGPGTRLTVL.